This T cell receptor (beta chain) is from a study of OX40 agonist ivuxolimab in advanced cancers. Study-wide context: One patient with hepatocellular carcinoma and two with cutaneous melanoma, three in all, had partial responses. Whole-study results and caveats: Compared with CD4+, CD8+ T cells on average had more expanded clones. Among expanded peripheral T cells, antigen specificity went undetermined.

There are 15 residues in the CDR3. V lost 6 bases, J lost 2 bases, and 7 bases stayed unmatched. Germline-derived CDR1 and CDR2 are SGHRS and YFSETQ. Profiled with immunoSEQ multiplex PCR; TCRdb holds only in-frame clones, not every one. The sample includes some 43,000 clones, just over 85% of them seen just once. As concerns this clone: What it binds is unknown.

This receptor was taken from an adult with an advanced solid tumor such as melanoma, head and neck, liver or kidney cancer. Specimen: CD4+ or CD8+ T cells sorted from blood, collected in a trial of the OX40 agonist ivuxolimab. The V and J genes are TRBV5-1 and TRBJ1-4; 7 positions agree with TRBD1. The CDR3 DNA sequence: TGCGCCAGCAAAACGTCGACAGGGACTAATGAAAAACTGTTTTTT. This translates into CASKTSTGTNEKLFF.